This record concerns one TCR beta chain sequence. Seattle-derived patients entered the study during active infection and were followed longitudinally. The data are from a study of blood T cell repertoires in COVID-19. The germline gives CDR1 MNHEY, CDR2 SMNVEV (reference sequence). This CDR3 has 20 amino acids. V gave up 2 bases and J gave up 3 bases; unmatched junction bases: 20. TCRdb's table, derived via immunoSEQ multiplex PCR, lists solely in-frame clones and lacks some. The sample records 250,000 to 350,000 clones, approximately 90% being singletons. The V call is TRBV27, the J call TRBJ2-7; 9 bases map to TRBD2. The TCR sequence derives from a young woman with COVID-19, enrolled during active disease. Input material: peripheral blood. The CDR3 here is CASSLSQRTSERSSCYEQYF. CDR3 sequence (DNA): TGTGCCAGCAGTTTAAGTCAGCGGACTAGCGAGCGGTCCTCATGCTACGAGCAGTACTTC.